A single sample gave rise to the 20 T cell receptor beta chains below, sequenced in a study of blood T cells in healthy people across ages. Alongside a J-beta primer mix, a sample-barcoded 5' primer served in a second PCR lasting roughly 6 to 12 cycles. A single record per CDR3 protein comes from TCRdb applying MiXCR to the 5' RACE reads. Of about 750,000 distinct CDR3 sequences listed, about 53% are singletons. The sequencing sample was made of blood. The origin of the receptors is a man at least 80 years old in good health.

The chain has TRBV7-2 and TRBJ2-1; TRBD2 agrees at 8 bases. CDR3 size: 16 residues. Germline V CDR1 and CDR2: SGHTA, FQGNSA. V shed 5 bases, J shed 7 bases, and the junction held 13 bases outside the gene matches. CDR3 nucleotide sequence: TGTGCCAGCAGCCCCCGCTTACAGCGGGAGTTGAATGAGCAGTTCTTC. As protein: CASSPRLQRELNEQFF.

V gene TRBV3-1 combines with J gene TRBJ2-7, with 9 nucleotides matching TRBD1. The CDR3 is made up of 16 amino acids. Unmatched junction bases numbered 5, after V lost 1 base and J lost 1 base. Germline-derived CDR1 and CDR2 are LGHDT and YNNKEL (reference sequence). As DNA, the CDR3 is TGTGCCAGCAGCCAAGGGATCGGGACAGGGTCCTACGAGCAGTACTTC. This gives the protein CASSQGIGTGSYEQYF.

The table lists this clonotype with a few counts. The rearrangement links TRBV7-2 to TRBJ2-2; possibly TRBD1 for D (5 bases). The CDR3 is 13 amino acids. The V end was cut by 1 base, the J end by 6 bases, with 6 bases between. Germline CDR1 is SGHTA and CDR2 is FQGNSA. The CDR3 is CASSLVGAGELFF. The CDR3, as DNA: TGTGCCAGCAGCTTAGTAGGGGCCGGGGAGCTGTTTTTT.

V usage is TRBV7-9 and J usage is TRBJ2-7; 9 bases line up with TRBD2. With 0 bases clipped from V and 7 bases from J, the junction kept 4 bases outside the gene matches. The CDR3 sequence is 14 residues long. Germline values: CDR1 SEHNR, CDR2 FQNEAQ (reference sequence). CDR3 bases: TGTGCCAGCAGCTTAGCGGCTAGCGGGAAGGAGCAGTACTTC. It encodes CASSLAASGKEQYF.

This clonotype showed up just a few times. The rearrangement uses TRBV12-5 and TRBJ1-2; D might be TRBD1 (5 bases). Trimming took off 3 bases at V and 3 bases at J, with 14 bases between the two ends. Germline assignment: CDR1 LGHNT and CDR2 FRNRAP. This CDR3 region has 15 residues. The chain's CDR3 is CASGFGPGVHYGYTF. The CDR3 DNA follows: TGTGCTAGTGGTTTCGGGCCGGGGGTTCACTATGGCTACACCTTC.

The CDR3 nucleotides are TGTGCCAGCAGCTCCGACAGGGGGCGTTGGGGGGAGACCCAGTACTTC. It specifies CASSSDRGRWGETQYF. This chain joins TRBV7-9 and TRBJ2-4, with 10 bases identical to TRBD1. TRBJ2-5 matches the DNA end more closely, so the J call is doubtful. Germline loops: CDR1 SEHNR, CDR2 FQNEAQ (reference sequence). The CDR3 has 16 residues.

V and J are TRBV6-4 and TRBJ2-1, with D possibly TRBD2 on 5 matching bases. V gave up 4 bases and J gave up 2 bases, with 12 bases separating them. The germline gives CDR1 MRHNA, CDR2 SNTAGT. CDR3 length: 15 amino acids. The CDR3 sequence: CASSVERAAYNEQFF. The CDR3 nucleotides are TGTGCCAGCAGTGTCGAACGAGCGGCCTACAATGAGCAGTTCTTC.

The sample holds a few counts of this clonotype. V usage is TRBV4-2 and J usage is TRBJ2-1; D is possibly TRBD2 (6 bases). This CDR3 contains 13 residues. Trimming took 0 bases from V and 15 from J, leaving 15 bases between them. Germline V gene sequence: CDR1 LGHNA, CDR2 YNFKEQ. The CDR3 nucleotides read TGTGCCAGCAGCCAAGATAGGGACTTGTGGATGTTCTTC. Translated, it gives CASSQDRDLWMFF.

This clonotype came up once. V usage is TRBV3-1 and J usage is TRBJ1-5; the D is unclear. V lost 0 bases, J lost 5 bases, and 5 bases lay in between. The CDR3 is 13 residues long. The V gene's germline CDR1 is LGHDT and CDR2 YNNKEL (reference sequence). The CDR3 nucleotides are TGTGCCAGCAGCCAAGATGCCCATCAGCCCCAGCATTTT. Protein: CASSQDAHQPQHF.

This clonotype has a handful of counts. The chain joins TRBV6-4 to TRBJ1-6; D ambiguous. The V end lost 1 base, the J end lost 7 bases, and 8 bases lay between the germline ends. CDR1 MRHNA and CDR2 SNTAGT come from the germline V gene. The CDR3 extends over 14 amino acids. CDR3 region: CASSDFSRNSPLHF. In nucleotides, the CDR3 is TGTGCCAGCAGTGACTTCAGCCGAAATTCACCCCTCCACTTT.

This chain joins TRBV2 and TRBJ2-1; D possibly corresponds to TRBD2 (5 bases). This CDR3 has 15 residues. The germline V gene encodes CDR1 SNHLY and CDR2 FYNNEI. Deletions cut 6 bases from V and 0 bases from J, with 12 bases between. This chain's CDR3 is CASSVLGSSYNEQFF. The CDR3 coding sequence is TGTGCCAGCAGCGTACTAGGGAGCTCCTACAATGAGCAGTTCTTC.

This chain connects TRBV4-2 to TRBJ2-1; D perhaps matches TRBD2 (5 bases). Trimming cost V 0 bases and J 6 bases, with 18 bases left between them. Per the germline V gene, CDR1 is LGHNA and CDR2 is YNFKEQ. The CDR3 length is 17 residues. The CDR3 here is CASSQDRYSGQVNEQFF. The DNA for the CDR3 is TGTGCCAGCAGCCAAGATCGCTACAGCGGTCAGGTCAATGAGCAGTTCTTC.

This chain connects TRBV6-5 to TRBJ2-5, with D tentatively TRBD1 (5 bases). V lost 4 bases and J lost 4, with 7 bases in between. The CDR3 is 12 amino acids. Germline lookup yields CDR1 MNHEY and CDR2 SVGAGI. Here the CDR3 reads CASSSTAETQYF. Written as DNA, the CDR3 is TGTGCCAGCAGTTCGACAGCAGAGACCCAGTACTTC.

This clonotype was observed a few times. The chain links TRBV12-3 or TRBV12-4 to TRBJ2-5; 9 bases align to TRBD1. Trimming took 5 bases from V and 11 from J; bases not matched to a gene: 9. CDR3 length: 13 residues. CDR3 in DNA: TGTGCCAGCAGTCCGGGACAGGGCGGAGGGCAGTACTTC. Amino acids: CASSPGQGGGQYF.

In its sample, this clonotype was seen a few times. The chain links TRBV5-1 to TRBJ2-7; 8 positions match TRBD2. This CDR3 has 15 amino acids. The J segment lost 1 base and the V segment lost 3 bases, leaving 6 bases of the junction unmatched. The germline V gene encodes CDR1 SGHRS and CDR2 YFSETQ. The CDR3 sequence: CASSSTGGLSYEQYF. CDR3 in DNA: TGCGCCAGCAGCTCGACGGGAGGGCTTTCCTACGAGCAGTACTTC.

V usage is TRBV12-3 or TRBV12-4 and J usage is TRBJ2-1; TRBD2 might be the D (5 bases). The CDR3 loop spans 14 amino acids. V lost 5 bases, J lost 7 bases, and 15 bases lay in between. As DNA, the CDR3 is TGTGCCAGCAGTGAGGCGGCTAGCTATAATGAGCAGTTCTTC. It yields the protein CASSEAASYNEQFF.

The rearrangement links TRBV25-1 to TRBJ1-2, with 7 positions matching TRBD1. This CDR3 region has 12 residues. Germline assignment: CDR1 MGHDK and CDR2 SYGVNS. Trimming cost V 7 bases and J 8 bases; bases outside gene matches: 7. The CDR3 loop reads CASMLQGGGYTF. CDR3 coding DNA: TGTGCCAGCATGCTCCAGGGGGGAGGCTACACCTTC.

This clonotype was observed a handful of times. The chain couples TRBV7-2 to TRBJ2-7; a weak D match, TRBD2 (5 bases). From germline, CDR1 is SGHTA and CDR2 FQGNSA. The CDR3 totals 16 residues. V was clipped by 5 bases and J by 6 bases, with 23 bases between them. CDR3 sequence (DNA): TGTGCCAGCAGCCCAAGGCGGCCAAATAGCGTCGGCGAGCAGTACTTC. Residues: CASSPRRPNSVGEQYF.

V is TRBV29-1 and J is TRBJ1-2; a weak D match, TRBD1 (5 bases). Germline lookup yields CDR1 SQVTM and CDR2 ANQGSEA. The V gene lost 1 base and the J gene lost 0 bases, with 12 bases spanning the gap. This CDR3 spans 15 amino acids. CDR3 sequence (DNA): TGCAGCGTTGAAGGTGAACAGGCCACTAACTATGGCTACACCTTC. It is translated as CSVEGEQATNYGYTF.

The V call is TRBV3-1, the J call TRBJ2-3, with 11 bases lining up with TRBD2. Germline trimming cut 4 bases from V and 14 bases from J; bases unmatched to any gene: 14. Germline CDR1 and CDR2: LGHDT and YNNKEL (reference sequence). The CDR3 length is 15 residues. This chain's CDR3 is CASSPGSSGRAVAYF. The CDR3 region has the DNA TGTGCCAGCAGCCCCGGGAGTAGCGGGAGGGCTGTCGCGTATTTT.